The 16 T cell receptor beta chains given below trace back to one sample, sequenced in a study of T-cell memory formation after mild COVID-19. TCRdb reanalysed the 5' RACE reads using MiXCR and keeps one entry per CDR3 protein. The sample carries around 250,000 distinct CDR3 sequences, under 20% recorded once. Sequences were obtained from PBMCs or a T cell subset sorted from them (not recorded which). Receptors originate from a man aged 18-30 years who had mild COVID-19 (a few samples of this study predate the infection). Cell type and time point are not known.

This clonotype was found many times. The chain uses TRBV5-1 and TRBJ2-7; TRBD1 agrees at 7 bases. V gave up 4 bases and J gave up 4 bases; unmatched junction bases: 5. The CDR3 spans 13 residues. Germline CDR1 reads SGHRS; CDR2 reads YFSETQ. The DNA of the CDR3 is TGCGCCAGCAGCGTGACAGGGAATTACGAGCAGTACTTC. It specifies CASSVTGNYEQYF.

The chain recombines TRBV18 with TRBJ2-7; a weak D match, TRBD1 (6 bases). Germline V CDR1 and CDR2: KGHSH, LQKENI. The germline V and J ends were trimmed by 5 bases and 2 bases, with 22 bases remaining between them. This CDR3 is 17 amino acids long. The CDR3 sequence is CASSSGAGAGPTYEQYV. The CDR3 DNA sequence: TGTGCCAGCTCATCAGGGGCAGGAGCCGGACCCACCTACGAGCAGTACGTC.

The chain is built from TRBV7-9 and TRBJ2-7; D gene unclear. V was clipped by 5 bases and J by 3 bases, with 11 bases between them. The germline gives CDR1 SEHNR, CDR2 FQNEAQ (reference sequence). CDR3 length: 13 amino acids. The CDR3 is CASSRGLVYEQYF. CDR3 in DNA: TGTGCCAGCAGCCGTGGCCTAGTCTACGAGCAGTACTTC.

The genes are TRBV12-3 or TRBV12-4 and TRBJ2-3; D possibly matches TRBD1 or TRBD2 (6 bases each). V lost 4 bases and J lost 6, with 11 bases in between. The CDR3 spans 13 residues. In DNA form, the CDR3 reads TGTGCCAGCAGTTGGGGGGCGGTCGATACGCAGTATTTT. It codes for CASSWGAVDTQYF.

This clonotype was picked up a small number of times. V and J are TRBV5-1 and TRBJ2-1, with 8 bases lining up with TRBD2. Germline CDR1 is SGHRS and CDR2 is YFSETQ. The CDR3 is 13 amino acids. V shed 4 bases and J 9 bases; nucleotides not matched to a gene: 6. CDR3 nucleotide sequence: TGCGCCAGCAGCGCGGCGGGGGGATCTGAGCAGTTCTTC. This gives the protein CASSAAGGSEQFF.

This clonotype was counted at least ten times. V is TRBV7-9 and J is TRBJ2-1; TRBD2 matches at 8 bases. CDR3 length: 13 residues. The V and J ends lost 0 bases and 10 bases, in that order; junction bases with no gene match: 2. From germline, CDR1 is SEHNR and CDR2 FQNEAQ (reference sequence). CDR3 DNA: TGTGCCAGCAGCTTAGCCTCTAGCGGGGAGCAGTTCTTC. It specifies CASSLASSGEQFF.

This clonotype occurred a few times. The chain uses TRBV20-1 and TRBJ2-5, with TRBD2 matching 7 bases. The CDR3 is 14 residues long. V shed 0 bases, J shed 4 bases, and the junction held 5 bases outside the gene matches. Germline V gives CDR1 DFQATT, CDR2 SNEGSKA (reference sequence). CDR3 sequence: CSARDLAGLETQYF. DNA of the CDR3: TGCAGTGCTAGAGACTTAGCGGGTTTAGAGACCCAGTACTTC.

CDR3 sequence: CASSRDWTGFGQPQHF. In nucleotides, the CDR3 is TGTGCCAGCAGTCGAGACTGGACAGGGTTTGGGCAGCCCCAGCATTTT. This chain connects TRBV6-5 to TRBJ1-5; TRBD1 aligns across 8 bases. V lost 5 bases and J lost 7; bases outside the gene matches: 13. The CDR3 covers 16 residues. Per the germline V gene, CDR1 is MNHEY and CDR2 is SVGAGI.

In this sample, this clonotype turned up many times. The chain recombines TRBV5-1 with TRBJ2-3, with TRBD1 matching over 8 bases. Looked up from germline, CDR1 is SGHRS and CDR2 is YFSETQ. With V trimmed by 5 bases and J by 4 bases, 0 bases remained unmatched. This CDR3 is built from 12 residues. CDR3 sequence: CASRQGADTQYF. The CDR3 region has the DNA TGCGCCAGCAGACAGGGGGCAGATACGCAGTATTTT.

This clonotype appeared a few times. V usage is TRBV6-5 and J usage is TRBJ2-4; 11 nucleotides match TRBD2. J gave up 0 bases and V 5 bases, and 9 bases lay outside the gene matches. CDR3 length equals 18 residues. Per the germline V gene, CDR1 is MNHEY and CDR2 is SVGAGI. The CDR3 region is CASSPGTSGEIAKNIQYF. The CDR3 region has the DNA TGTGCCAGCAGTCCTGGGACTAGCGGTGAGATAGCCAAAAACATTCAGTACTTC.

The V and J genes are TRBV7-9 and TRBJ1-1; a possible D gene is TRBD1 (6 bases). Trimming removed 5 bases from V and 3 bases from J, with 10 bases in between. Germline CDR1 and CDR2: SEHNR and FQNEAQ (reference sequence). CDR3 length: 13 amino acids. CDR3 coding DNA: TGTGCCAGCAGCCAAGGGGGTTACACTGAAGCTTTCTTT. Translated: CASSQGGYTEAFF.

This clonotype appeared a few times. The chain employs TRBV25-1 and TRBJ2-3; 8 bases align to TRBD1. The length of the CDR3 is 13 residues. Germline lookup yields CDR1 MGHDK and CDR2 SYGVNS. Losses at the gene ends were 3 bases for V and 6 bases for J; bases not matched to a gene: 2. The CDR3 coding sequence is TGTGCCAGCAGTGACCGACAGGGGGATACGCAGTATTTT. This codes for CASSDRQGDTQYF.

There are a few counts of this clonotype. The chain carries TRBV25-1 and TRBJ1-1, with unresolved D. This CDR3 comprises 13 residues. The V gene lost 8 bases and the J gene lost 6 bases, with 16 bases spanning the gap. Germline V lookup: CDR1 MGHDK, CDR2 SYGVNS. Here the CDR3 reads CASWAGRGAEAFF. The DNA for the CDR3 is TGTGCCAGCTGGGCGGGGAGAGGCGCTGAAGCTTTCTTT.

The rearrangement uses TRBV5-1 and TRBJ1-4, with 9 bases identical to TRBD1. Trimming removed 1 base from V and 7 bases from J; junction bases left unmatched: 8. The CDR3 has 16 amino acids. Germline loops: CDR1 SGHRS, CDR2 YFSETQ. CDR3 loop: CASSLTGGSLSEKLFF. The CDR3, as DNA: TGCGCCAGCAGCTTGACAGGGGGCTCATTGAGTGAAAAACTGTTTTTT. Full variable domain (outside the CDR3, taken from reference TRBV5-1 and TRBJ1-4): KAGVTQTPRYLIKTRGQQVTLSCSPISGHRSVSWYQQTPGQGLQFLFEYFSETQRNKGNFPGRFSGRQFSNSRSEMNVSTLELGDSALYLCASSLTGGSLSEKLFFGSGTQLSVL.

Here the CDR3 DNA reads TGTGCCAGCAGCAAAGCGCAGGTCAGGGATCGCGAGCAGTACGTC. Amino acids: CASSKAQVRDREQYV. The J gene is TRBJ2-7, the V gene TRBV21-1; the DNA was not used to check the table's D call, TRBD1. TRBV21-1 is reported as a pseudogene. This CDR3 has 15 amino acids.

Only a few counts were recorded for this clonotype. The chain combines TRBV9 with TRBJ2-1; 9 nucleotides agree with TRBD2. This CDR3 comprises 15 residues. Trimming at V came to 4 bases and at J to 6 bases, leaving 8 bases not matched to a gene. Germline V lookup: CDR1 SGDLS, CDR2 YYNGEE. CDR3 in DNA: TGTGCCAGCAGCCCTGGCGGGGGGGCCGGCAATGAGCAGTTCTTC. Translated, it gives CASSPGGGAGNEQFF.